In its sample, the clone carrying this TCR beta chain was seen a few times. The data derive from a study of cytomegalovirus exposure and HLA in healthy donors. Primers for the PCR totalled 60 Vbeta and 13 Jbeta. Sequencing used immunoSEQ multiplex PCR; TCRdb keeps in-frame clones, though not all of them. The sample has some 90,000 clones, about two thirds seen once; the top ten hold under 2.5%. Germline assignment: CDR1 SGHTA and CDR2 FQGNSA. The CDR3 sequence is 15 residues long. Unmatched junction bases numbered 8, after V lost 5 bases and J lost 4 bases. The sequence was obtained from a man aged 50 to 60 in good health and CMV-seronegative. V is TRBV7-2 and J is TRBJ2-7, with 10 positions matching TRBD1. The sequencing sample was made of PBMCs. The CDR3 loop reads CASSLGTGDLYEQYF. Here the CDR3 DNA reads TGTGCCAGCAGCCTAGGGACAGGGGATCTTTACGAGCAGTACTTC.